This paragraph reports one T cell receptor (beta chain). The antigen remains unidentified. Measured with immunoSEQ multiplex PCR; TCRdb has only the in-frame clones, and not every one. The sample records fewer than 130,000 clones, around 80% being singletons. From germline, CDR1 is LNHDA and CDR2 SQIVND (reference sequence). Trimming pared 6 bases from V and 7 bases from J, leaving 13 bases between. The CDR3 spans 13 residues. The sample belongs to a study of T cell responses to AZD1222 COVID-19 vaccine. General study points: Epitopes outside B.1.351 and B.1.1.7 mutated regions reportedly drew nearly half of spike TCRs. Spike-spanning, vaccine-associated CD4 TCRs were dominant at 160-218 and 743-854. Donor demographics were predominantly white British with a female majority; clonal diversity may be underestimated.

The sample here was peripheral blood, taken on day 0 of AZD1222 vaccination. The V call is TRBV19, the J call TRBJ2-1; D unclear. The clonotype was recovered from an adult in good health. The CDR3 protein is CASREGPFNEQFF. The CDR3 region has the DNA TGTGCCAGTAGGGAAGGGCCCTTTAATGAGCAGTTCTTC. Full variable domain (outside the CDR3, taken from reference TRBV19 and TRBJ2-1): DGGITQSPKYLFRKEGQNVTLSCEQNLNHDAMYWYRQDPGQGLRLIYYSQIVNDFQKGDIAEGYSVSREKKESFPLTVTSAQKNPTAFYLCASREGPFNEQFFGPGTRLTVL.